Listed below are T cell receptor beta chains from one sample, sequenced in a study of vaccination and CD4 T cells after COVID-19. No antigens are known for them. TCRdb recomputed calls from the PCR reads with MiXCR, one row per CDR3 protein. The sample carries about 4,400 distinct CDR3 sequences, around 35% recorded once. This sample comprised CD4+ T cells from blood, cultured in vitro, obtained after SARS-CoV-2 vaccination. Every receptor here comes from a human donor who had recovered from COVID-19. Both conserved end residues are part of each CDR3. The order of the fields is V gene, clone size, D gene, J gene, CDR3 protein, CDR3 DNA. The D gene is left open where the match is weak. Size is omitted from some rows. Given values are once, few, many or a class for expanded clones.

TRBV25-1	NA	TRBD1	TRBJ1-2	CASRETGGVEGYTF	TGTGCCAGCAGAGAGACAGGGGGCGTTGAAGGCTACACCTTC
TRBV6-2/TRBV6-3	NA	NA	TRBJ2-2	CASRGPFRGTGELFF	TGTGCCAGCCGGGGGCCCTTCCGAGGCACCGGGGAGCTGTTTTTT
TRBV18	NA	NA	TRBJ1-6	CASSPTGTGDSPLHF	TGTGCCAGCTCACCTACCGGGACCGGCGATTCACCCCTCCACTTT
TRBV7-8	NA	NA	TRBJ2-5	CASSPGEDQETQYF	TGTGCCAGCAGCCCAGGGGAGGACCAAGAGACCCAGTACTTC
TRBV20-1	few	TRBD1	TRBJ2-2	CSAVPGQGSTGELFF	TGCAGTGCAGTCCCGGGACAGGGTAGCACCGGGGAGCTGTTTTTT
TRBV7-2	medium-sized	NA	TRBJ1-2	CASSQGYRLYGYTF	TGTGCCAGCAGCCAGGGGTACAGGCTCTATGGCTACACCTTC
TRBV6-1	NA	NA	TRBJ2-3	CASKGDNLKDTQYF	TGTGCCAGCAAGGGGGACAACCTCAAGGATACGCAGTATTTT
TRBV6-5	NA	NA	TRBJ2-7	CASSYSGSYEQYF	TGTGCCAGCAGTTACTCGGGCAGCTACGAGCAGTACTTC
TRBV20-1	NA	TRBD1	TRBJ2-5	CSGTGQVFETQYF	TGCAGTGGGACGGGACAGGTCTTCGAGACCCAGTACTTC
TRBV2	few	NA	TRBJ1-6	CASMDSSPSPLHF	TGTGCCAGCATGGACAGTTCCCCTTCACCCCTCCACTTT
TRBV25-1	NA	NA	TRBJ1-6	CASRPWRVDSPLHF	TGTGCCAGCAGACCATGGAGGGTGGATTCACCCCTCCACTTT
TRBV6-2/TRBV6-3	few	TRBD1	TRBJ1-6	CASSTGVGNSPLHF	TGTGCCAGCAGCACAGGGGTAGGAAATTCACCCCTCCACTTT
TRBV7-2	NA	NA	TRBJ2-7	CASSWTATTPYEQYF	TGTGCCAGCAGCTGGACAGCTACCACCCCCTACGAGCAGTACTTC
TRBV7-3	few	TRBD2	TRBJ2-5	CASSLSGRATETQYF	TGTGCCAGCAGCTTAAGTGGGAGGGCTACAGAGACCCAGTACTTC
TRBV9	NA	NA	TRBJ1-5	CASSVGPGGQPQHF	TGTGCCAGCAGCGTCGGACCGGGAGGACAGCCCCAGCATTTT
TRBV11-3	few	NA	TRBJ2-5	CASSLDRKQTQYF	TGTGCCAGCAGCTTAGATCGTAAGCAGACCCAGTACTTC
TRBV7-2	NA	TRBD1	TRBJ1-1	CASSPYRGTEAFF	TGTGCCAGCAGCCCGTACAGGGGAACTGAAGCTTTCTTT
TRBV6-1	NA	TRBD1	TRBJ2-4	CASRSQGSNIQYF	TGTGCCAGCAGATCACAGGGGTCGAACATTCAGTACTTC
TRBV5-6	NA	TRBD2	TRBJ2-2	CASSRGLAGGNTGELFF	TGTGCCAGCAGCAGAGGACTAGCGGGGGGGAACACCGGGGAGCTGTTTTTT
TRBV27	NA	TRBD2	TRBJ2-3	CASSLYPGKLAGTTNHHTQYF	TGTGCCAGCAGTTTATACCCGGGAAAATTAGCGGGGACTACCAACCACCATACGCAGTATTTT
TRBV27	few	TRBD1	TRBJ1-3	CASSWDRAGNTIYF	TGTGCCAGCAGTTGGGACAGGGCTGGAAACACCATATATTTT
TRBV2	few	NA	TRBJ2-7	CASSLPLSSEQYF	TGTGCCAGCAGTCTTCCATTATCGTCCGAGCAGTACTTC
TRBV15	large	NA	TRBJ2-5	CATSSSGRGRVETQYF	TGTGCCACCAGCAGCTCGGGAAGGGGTCGAGTGGAGACCCAGTACTTC
TRBV21-1	NA	NA	TRBJ2-1	CASRTRRGEQFF	TGTGCCAGCAGGACTCGGCGGGGTGAGCAGTTCTTC
TRBV20-1	NA	TRBD1	TRBJ1-1	CSAREARQGKNTEAFF	TGCAGTGCTAGAGAGGCTCGACAGGGAAAAAACACTGAAGCTTTCTTT
TRBV6-5	NA	TRBD2	TRBJ2-3	CASSYPSGRASTDTQYF	TGTGCCAGCAGTTACCCTAGCGGGAGGGCTAGCACAGATACGCAGTATTTT
TRBV7-9	NA	TRBD2	TRBJ2-5	CASSLIRGGETQYF	TGTGCCAGCAGCTTAATTAGGGGAGGGGAGACCCAGTACTTC
TRBV28	once	NA	TRBJ2-7	CASSLVGGAHEQYF	TGTGCCAGCAGTTTAGTGGGGGGGGCTCACGAGCAGTACTTC
TRBV28	NA	TRBD2	TRBJ2-7	CASSSAGGSSYEQYF	TGTGCCAGCAGCTCAGCGGGAGGGAGCTCCTACGAGCAGTACTTC
TRBV5-8	NA	NA	TRBJ1-1	CASSLARNTEAFF	TGTGCCAGCAGCTTGGCCCGGAACACTGAAGCTTTCTTT
TRBV6-1	few	NA	TRBJ1-1	CASSASGGTEAFF	TGTGCCAGCAGTGCCTCAGGCGGCACTGAAGCTTTCTTT
TRBV12-3/TRBV12-4	few	NA	TRBJ1-5	CASSQQGPHQPQHF	TGTGCCAGCAGCCAACAGGGACCTCATCAGCCCCAGCATTTT
TRBV20-1	few	NA	TRBJ1-2	CSARGTVFYGYTF	TGCAGTGCTAGAGGGACAGTTTTCTATGGCTACACCTTC
TRBV20-1	NA	NA	TRBJ1-1	CSASLPLSSTEAFF	TGCAGTGCTTCGTTACCCCTGAGTAGCACTGAAGCTTTCTTT
TRBV12-3/TRBV12-4	NA	TRBD1	TRBJ1-6	CASSLLRQGDSPLHF	TGTGCCAGCAGCCTACTCCGACAGGGGGATTCACCCCTCCACTTT
TRBV6-2/TRBV6-3	few	NA	TRBJ1-1	CASSLSWQPAFF	TGTGCCAGCAGTCTTTCGTGGCAGCCAGCTTTCTTT
TRBV9	NA	TRBD1	TRBJ2-7	CASSVEGRGSEQYF	TGTGCCAGCAGCGTAGAAGGCAGGGGGAGTGAGCAGTACTTC
TRBV20-1	few	TRBD2	TRBJ2-7	CSARGAREAPYEQYF	TGCAGTGCTAGAGGCGCACGGGAGGCCCCCTACGAGCAGTACTTC
TRBV10-1	NA	NA	TRBJ1-2	CASSNVGYGYTF	TGCGCCAGCAGTAACGTCGGTTATGGCTACACCTTC
TRBV11-3	NA	NA	TRBJ1-1	CASSPRGPVNTEAFF	TGTGCCAGCAGCCCCCGAGGGCCGGTTAACACTGAAGCTTTCTTT
TRBV3-1	NA	NA	TRBJ1-2	CASSQGEVGLYGYTF	TGTGCCAGCAGCCAAGGAGAGGTAGGACTTTATGGCTACACCTTC
TRBV2	NA	NA	TRBJ2-7	CASSVQGSYEQYF	TGTGCCAGCAGTGTACAGGGCTCCTACGAGCAGTACTTC
TRBV2	NA	NA	TRBJ2-5	CASSATRRGQETQYF	TGTGCCAGCAGTGCGACTAGGAGGGGCCAAGAGACCCAGTACTTC
TRBV20-1	NA	TRBD2	TRBJ2-7	CSAKDSKGLAGSSYEQYF	TGCAGTGCTAAAGATAGTAAAGGACTAGCGGGGAGCTCCTACGAGCAGTACTTC
TRBV6-1	NA	NA	TRBJ2-7	CASSQGATYEQYF	TGTGCCAGCTCCCAAGGGGCTACCTACGAGCAGTACTTC
TRBV15	NA	NA	TRBJ1-4	CATSRRDTGEKLFF	TGTGCCACCAGCAGGAGGGACACGGGCGAAAAACTGTTTTTT
TRBV10-3	NA	TRBD2	TRBJ2-7	CAISESGLATRSYEQYF	TGTGCCATCAGTGAGTCTGGACTAGCGACCCGCTCCTACGAGCAGTACTTC
TRBV20-1	NA	TRBD1	TRBJ2-3	CSASSLDRGFTDTQYF	TGCAGTGCTAGCTCTCTGGACAGGGGATTCACAGATACGCAGTATTTT
TRBV2	NA	NA	TRBJ2-3	CASRVASADTQYF	TGTGCCAGCAGGGTAGCATCGGCAGATACGCAGTATTTT
TRBV6-1	NA	NA	TRBJ1-2	CASRDIRRKYGYTF	TGTGCCAGCAGGGACATTCGACGAAAATATGGCTACACCTTC
TRBV12-3/TRBV12-4	few	TRBD1	TRBJ1-2	CASRRQGTGYGYTF	TGTGCCAGCAGGAGACAGGGAACGGGCTATGGCTACACCTTC
TRBV6-5	NA	NA	TRBJ1-1	CASSYWPTRGSTEAFF	TGTGCCAGCAGTTACTGGCCTACCCGGGGGAGCACTGAAGCTTTCTTT
TRBV12-3/TRBV12-4	NA	TRBD2	TRBJ2-5	CASSLGGLAGGPGETQYF	TGTGCCAGCAGCCTGGGGGGACTAGCGGGGGGGCCCGGAGAGACCCAGTACTTC
TRBV19	NA	NA	TRBJ1-2	CASSIVEGNGYTF	TGTGCCAGTAGTATAGTCGAAGGAAATGGCTACACCTTC
TRBV7-2	NA	NA	TRBJ1-1	CASSPQAGFNTEAFF	TGTGCCAGCAGCCCCCAGGCCGGGTTTAACACTGAAGCTTTCTTT
TRBV20-1	few	TRBD2	TRBJ2-1	CSARGLAGNEQFF	TGCAGTGCTAGGGGACTAGCGGGGAATGAGCAGTTCTTC
TRBV6-5	few	NA	TRBJ1-2	CASSYSGPNYGYTF	TGTGCCAGCAGTTACTCGGGCCCCAACTATGGCTACACCTTC